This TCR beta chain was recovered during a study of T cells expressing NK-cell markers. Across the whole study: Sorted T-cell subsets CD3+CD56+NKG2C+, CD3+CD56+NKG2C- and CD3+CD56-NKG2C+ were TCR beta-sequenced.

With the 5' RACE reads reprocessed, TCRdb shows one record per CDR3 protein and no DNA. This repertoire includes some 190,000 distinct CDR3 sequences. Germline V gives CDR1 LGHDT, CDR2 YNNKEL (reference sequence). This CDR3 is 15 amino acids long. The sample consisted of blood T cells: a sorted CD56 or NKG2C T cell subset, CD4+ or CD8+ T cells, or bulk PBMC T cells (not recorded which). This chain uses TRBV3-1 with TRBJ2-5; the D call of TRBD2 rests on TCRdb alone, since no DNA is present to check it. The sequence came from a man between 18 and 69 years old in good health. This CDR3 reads CASSQISETQETQYF.